Following are 17 T cell receptor beta chains from one sample sequenced in a study of vaccination effects on CD4 cells after COVID-19. TCRdb keeps only in-frame clones here, not all; method: immunoSEQ multiplex PCR. This repertoire shows tens of thousands of clones, 70% to 75% found once; its top ten account for about 2%. Once cultured for 10 days, the cells underwent separation to obtain CD4+ T cells. All study participants received two doses of BNT162b2 or mRNA-1273 vaccine. Their target antigens are unknown. Source: CD4+ T cells from PBMCs cultured without peptide, taken after COVID-19 vaccination. The origin of the receptors is a human donor who received a COVID-19 vaccine.

The chain has TRBV6-5 and TRBJ1-5; no definite D call. This CDR3 is 15 amino acids long. CDR1 and CDR2 (germline): MNHEY, SVGAGI. Trimming left V 0 bases short and J 3 bases short, with 9 bases between. The CDR3 sequence is CASSYSATNNQPQHF. CDR3 bases: TGTGCCAGCAGTTACTCTGCGACCAACAATCAGCCCCAGCATTTT.

The chain uses TRBV9 and TRBJ1-2; 8 bases align to TRBD1. The V segment lost 0 bases and the J segment 6 bases; nucleotides outside the gene matches: 7. Germline lookup yields CDR1 SGDLS and CDR2 YYNGEE. CDR3 length: 15 amino acids. Written as DNA, the CDR3 is TGTGCCAGCAGCGTAGCTTCTGGACAGGGAGATGGCTACACCTTC. Amino acids: CASSVASGQGDGYTF.

J is TRBJ1-2 and V is TRBV4-3; possible D gene TRBD1, 5 bases. CDR1 is LGHNA and CDR2 is YSLEER in the germline V gene. Trimming shortened V by 0 bases and J by 5 bases, and 16 bases separated the two germline ends. The CDR3 sequence is 16 residues long. The CDR3, as DNA: TGCGCCAGCAGCCAAGATCCTCTCGACAGAGATTATGGCTACACCTTC. Its translation is CASSQDPLDRDYGYTF.

This CDR3 is CASSPTDTQYF. The DNA of the CDR3 is TGTGCCAGCTCACCAACAGATACGCAGTATTTT. The chain links TRBV18 to TRBJ2-3; D gene uncertain. CDR1 and CDR2 (germline): KGHSH, LQKENI. The CDR3 consists of 11 residues. Trimming cost V 2 bases and J 3 bases, with 0 bases left between them.

The chain recombines TRBV12-1 with TRBJ1-2; the D call TRBD1 from the table was never checked on the DNA. TRBV12-1 is labeled a pseudogene. The CDR3 sequence is 21 residues long. As DNA, the CDR3 is TGTGCCAGCAGTTACACCCGACCCGTAAGAGCGACGACAGGCCGAATCTATGGCTACACCTTC. Translating it yields CASSYTRPVRATTGRIYGYTF.

Only a few counts were recorded for this clone. The J gene is TRBJ1-5, the V gene TRBV7-2; maybe TRBD1 (6 bases). Trimming stripped 2 bases from V and 4 bases from J, with 12 bases between. This CDR3 is 15 amino acids long. CDR1 and CDR2 from the germline V gene are SGHTA and FQGNSA. The CDR3 sequence: CASSLSTGSNQPQHF. CDR3 coding DNA: TGTGCCAGCAGCTTATCTACAGGGTCGAATCAGCCCCAGCATTTT.

The chain has TRBV18 and TRBJ1-5; D is undetermined. There are 14 residues in the CDR3. Deletions cut 2 bases from V and 3 bases from J, with 8 bases between. Looked up from germline, CDR1 is KGHSH and CDR2 is LQKENI. The CDR3 is CASSPIGNNQPQHF. DNA of the CDR3: TGTGCCAGCTCACCAATAGGTAACAATCAGCCCCAGCATTTT.

J is TRBJ2-7 and V is TRBV6-2 or TRBV6-3, with D possibly TRBD1 on 6 matching bases. The CDR3 has 13 residues. V dropped 0 bases and J dropped 7 bases, with 10 bases sitting between them. The V gene's germline CDR1 is MNHEY and CDR2 SVGEGT. The CDR3: CASSYSPGEEQYV. The CDR3 nucleotides are TGTGCCAGCAGTTACTCGCCAGGGGAAGAGCAGTACGTC.

This clone turned up a few times. The chain has TRBV5-1 and TRBJ1-4, with TRBD1 identical over 9 bases. CDR3 size: 14 residues. The ends lost 4 bases at V and 5 bases at J; junction bases unmatched: 3. Germline V gives CDR1 SGHRS, CDR2 YFSETQ. The CDR3 DNA reads as TGCGCCAGCAGCCGGGGGACAGGGAATGAAAAACTGTTTTTT. Protein product: CASSRGTGNEKLFF. The full variable domain, completed using reference TRBV5-1 and TRBJ1-4, is KAGVTQTPRYLIKTRGQQVTLSCSPISGHRSVSWYQQTPGQGLQFLFEYFSETQRNKGNFPGRFSGRQFSNSRSEMNVSTLELGDSALYLCASSRGTGNEKLFFGSGTQLSVL.

The rearrangement joins TRBV7-3 to TRBJ2-1; 10 nucleotides agree with TRBD2. This CDR3 has 15 amino acids. The ends lost 4 bases at V and 7 bases at J; junction bases unmatched: 7. In germline, CDR1 is SGHTA, CDR2 FQGTGA. The CDR3, as DNA: TGTGCCAGCAGCTCCGCAAGCGGGGGGGCAAATGAGCAGTTCTTC. Its protein is CASSSASGGANEQFF.

The chain employs TRBV6-2 or TRBV6-3 and TRBJ1-4, with a tentative D call TRBD1 (5 bases). Germline CDR1 MNHEY, CDR2 SVGEGT. The CDR3 totals 16 residues. V was cut by 2 bases and J by 7 bases, with 17 bases left in between. CDR3 residues: CASSYQNQGGGEKLFF. In nucleotides, the CDR3 is TGTGCCAGCAGTTACCAAAACCAGGGAGGAGGTGAAAAACTGTTTTTT.

V usage is TRBV5-1 and J usage is TRBJ2-1; 7 bases fit TRBD1. The trim removed 6 bases at V and 7 bases at J, leaving 10 bases unmatched. The CDR3 is 14 residues long. Germline values: CDR1 SGHRS, CDR2 YFSETQ. CDR3 in amino acids: CASNTGTASNEQFF. CDR3 in DNA: TGCGCCAGCAACACCGGGACAGCCTCGAATGAGCAGTTCTTC.

As for this clone: At one of its ends the junction is not consistent with the germline gene, which may arise from a read error. The CDR3 DNA reads as TGTGCCAGCGCGACCGAGGGAACAGGGGGCAAGAGGGACTTC. Residues: CASATEGTGGKRDF. This rearrangement joins TRBV3-1 (or the pseudogene TRBV3-2) to TRBJ1-2; 9 nucleotides align to TRBD1. CDR1 and CDR2 from the germline V gene are LGHDT and YNNKEL (reference sequence). CDR3 length: 14 residues.

The rearrangement links TRBV5-1 to TRBJ1-1; possibly TRBD1 for D (5 bases). The CDR3 extends over 14 amino acids. Germline V gene lookup returns CDR1 SGHRS and CDR2 YFSETQ. Trimming left V 4 bases short and J 1 base short, with 11 bases between. The CDR3 DNA reads TGCGCCAGCAGCCCGCAGGGACGGAACACTGAAGCTTTCTTT. It yields the protein CASSPQGRNTEAFF.

The V gene is TRBV29-1, the J gene TRBJ2-5, with 9 bases matching TRBD2. Germline V gene lookup returns CDR1 SQVTM and CDR2 ANQGSEA. This CDR3 has 13 amino acids. V dropped 8 bases and J dropped 4; count of bases not matched to a gene: 8. CDR3 in amino acids: CSHGTSQAETQYF. DNA for the CDR3: TGCAGCCACGGGACTAGCCAGGCAGAGACCCAGTACTTC.

This chain uses TRBV5-1 with TRBJ1-2, with a possible D match to TRBD1 (5 bases). Germline CDR1 reads SGHRS; CDR2 reads YFSETQ. With 1 base removed from V and 8 bases from J, the gap between germline ends came to 15 bases. CDR3 size: 14 residues. CDR3 coding DNA: TGCGCCAGCAGCTTGATTGGGCCAGGGTACGGCTACACCTTC. Its protein product is CASSLIGPGYGYTF.

The gene calls are TRBV2 and TRBJ1-1; TRBD1 might be the D (6 bases). CDR1 is SNHLY, CDR2 FYNNEI, per germline. The CDR3 has 16 residues. V lost 7 bases, J lost 4 bases, and 22 bases lay in between. As DNA, the CDR3 is TGTGCCAGCATCCCCCAGGGGCAAGTTCGGAGCACTGAAGCTTTCTTT. Protein: CASIPQGQVRSTEAFF.